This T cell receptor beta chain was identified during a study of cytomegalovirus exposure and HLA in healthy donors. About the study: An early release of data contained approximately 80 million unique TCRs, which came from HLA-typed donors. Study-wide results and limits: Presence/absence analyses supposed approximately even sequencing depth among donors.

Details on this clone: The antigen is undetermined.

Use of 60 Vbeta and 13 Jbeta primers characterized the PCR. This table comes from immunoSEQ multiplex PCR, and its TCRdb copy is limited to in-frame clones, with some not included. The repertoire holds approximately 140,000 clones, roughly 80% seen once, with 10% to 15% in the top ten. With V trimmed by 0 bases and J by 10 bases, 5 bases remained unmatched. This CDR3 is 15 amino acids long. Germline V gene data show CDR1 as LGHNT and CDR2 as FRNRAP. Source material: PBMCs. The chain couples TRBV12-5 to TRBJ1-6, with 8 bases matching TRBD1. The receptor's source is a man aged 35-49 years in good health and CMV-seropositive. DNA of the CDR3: TGTGCTAGTGGTTTGGTATACAGGGGGGGATCACCCCTCCACTTT. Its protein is CASGLVYRGGSPLHF.